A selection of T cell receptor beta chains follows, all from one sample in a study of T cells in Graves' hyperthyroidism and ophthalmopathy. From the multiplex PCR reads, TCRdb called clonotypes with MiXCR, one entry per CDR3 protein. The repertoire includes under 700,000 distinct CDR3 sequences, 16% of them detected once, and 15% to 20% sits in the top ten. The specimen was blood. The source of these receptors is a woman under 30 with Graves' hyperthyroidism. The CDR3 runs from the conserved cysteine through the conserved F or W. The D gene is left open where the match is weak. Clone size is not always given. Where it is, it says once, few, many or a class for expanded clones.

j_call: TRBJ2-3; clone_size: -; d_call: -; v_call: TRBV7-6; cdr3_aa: CASSLARDTQYF; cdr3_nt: TGTGCCAGCAGCTTAGCCCGGGATACGCAGTATTTT
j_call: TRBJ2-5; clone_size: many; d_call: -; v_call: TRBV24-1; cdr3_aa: CATSSPDGGTQYF; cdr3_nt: TGTGCCACCAGTTCGCCAGATGGGGGGACCCAGTACTTC
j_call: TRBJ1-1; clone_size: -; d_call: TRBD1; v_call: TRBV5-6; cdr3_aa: CVSSLDRFSEAFF; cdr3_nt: TGTGTCAGCAGCTTGGACAGGTTCTCTGAAGCTTTCTTT
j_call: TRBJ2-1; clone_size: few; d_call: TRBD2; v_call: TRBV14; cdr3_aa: CASSQAPSGGASFDEQFF; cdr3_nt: TGTGCCAGCAGCCAAGCTCCTAGCGGGGGGGCTAGTTTCGATGAGCAGTTCTTC
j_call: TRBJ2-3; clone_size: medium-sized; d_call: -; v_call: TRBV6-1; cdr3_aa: CASSESVGSTDTQYF; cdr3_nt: TGTGCCAGCAGTGAGTCGGTGGGGAGCACAGATACGCAGTATTTT
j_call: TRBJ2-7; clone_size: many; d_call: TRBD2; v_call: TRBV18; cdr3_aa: CASSPNPGLAGLEQYF; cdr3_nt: TGTGCCAGCTCACCGAATCCGGGACTAGCGGGTCTCGAGCAGTACTTC
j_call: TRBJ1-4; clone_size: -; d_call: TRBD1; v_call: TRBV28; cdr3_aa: CASIGFGTGHEKLFF; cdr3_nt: TGTGCCAGCATCGGCTTTGGGACAGGGCATGAAAAACTGTTTTTT
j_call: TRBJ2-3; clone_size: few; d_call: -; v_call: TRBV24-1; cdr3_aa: CATSDPNEFRSTDTQYF; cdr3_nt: TGTGCCACCAGTGATCCCAACGAGTTCAGAAGCACAGATACGCAGTATTTT
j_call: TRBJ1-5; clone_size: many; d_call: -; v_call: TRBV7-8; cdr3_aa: CASSRIEGNQPQHF; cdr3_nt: TGTGCCAGCAGTCGAATCGAGGGGAATCAGCCCCAGCATTTT
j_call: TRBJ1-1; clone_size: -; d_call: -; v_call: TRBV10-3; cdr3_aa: CAITTGLGDTEAFF; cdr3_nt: TGTGCCATCACAACAGGTCTGGGAGACACTGAAGCTTTCTTT
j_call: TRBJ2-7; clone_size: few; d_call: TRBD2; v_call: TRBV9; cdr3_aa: CASSASQAGGGSYEQYF; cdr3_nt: TGTGCCAGCAGCGCTTCTCAGGCGGGCGGGGGATCCTACGAGCAGTACTTC
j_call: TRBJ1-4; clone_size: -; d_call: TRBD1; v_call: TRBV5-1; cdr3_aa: CASSRGQGSEKLFF; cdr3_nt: TGCGCCAGCAGCCGGGGACAGGGAAGTGAAAAACTGTTTTTT
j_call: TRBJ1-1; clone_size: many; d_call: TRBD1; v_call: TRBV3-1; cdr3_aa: CASSQPGQMNTEAFF; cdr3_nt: TGTGCCAGCAGCCAGCCGGGACAGATGAACACTGAAGCTTTCTTT
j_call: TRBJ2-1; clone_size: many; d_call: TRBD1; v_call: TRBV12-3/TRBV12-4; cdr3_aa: CASSSLTGSDEQFF; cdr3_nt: TGTGCCAGCAGTTCCCTGACAGGGAGCGATGAGCAGTTCTTC
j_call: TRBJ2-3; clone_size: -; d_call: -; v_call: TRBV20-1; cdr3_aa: CSANGGGSDIDRTDTQYF; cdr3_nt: TGCAGTGCTAACGGGGGAGGCAGTGACATTGATCGCACAGATACGCAGTATTTT
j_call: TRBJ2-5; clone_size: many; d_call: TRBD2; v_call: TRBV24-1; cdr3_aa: CATGLAGVSGETQYF; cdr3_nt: TGTGCCACCGGGTTAGCGGGGGTTTCGGGGGAGACCCAGTACTTC
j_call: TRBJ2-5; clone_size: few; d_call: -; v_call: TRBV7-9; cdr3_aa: CASSSSAGETQYF; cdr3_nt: TGTGCCAGCAGCTCCTCGGCGGGAGAGACCCAGTACTTC
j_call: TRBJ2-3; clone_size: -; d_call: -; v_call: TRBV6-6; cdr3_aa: CASSYFPAPSTDTQYF; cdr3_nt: TGTGCCAGCAGTTACTTTCCAGCGCCTAGCACAGATACGCAGTATTTT
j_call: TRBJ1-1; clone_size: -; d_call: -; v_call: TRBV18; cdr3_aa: CASSPSTQGAGTEAFF; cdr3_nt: TGTGCCAGCTCACCCTCTACACAGGGCGCGGGCACTGAAGCTTTCTTT
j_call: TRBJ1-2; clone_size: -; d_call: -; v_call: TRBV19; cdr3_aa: CASTVGVANYGYTF; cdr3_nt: TGTGCCAGTACCGTCGGGGTTGCCAACTATGGCTACACCTTC
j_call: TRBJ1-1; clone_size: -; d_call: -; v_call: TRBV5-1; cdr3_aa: CASRGFTEAFF; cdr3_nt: TGCGCCAGCAGGGGTTTCACTGAAGCTTTCTTT
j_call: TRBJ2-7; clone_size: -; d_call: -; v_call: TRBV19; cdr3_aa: CASSLQGTYSYEQYF; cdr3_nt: TGTGCCAGTAGTCTACAGGGCACGTACTCCTACGAGCAGTACTTC
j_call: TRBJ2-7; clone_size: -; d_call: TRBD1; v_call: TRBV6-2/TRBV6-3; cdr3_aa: CASRQRTGGIYEQYF; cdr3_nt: TGTGCCAGCAGACAAAGGACAGGGGGCATCTACGAGCAGTACTTC
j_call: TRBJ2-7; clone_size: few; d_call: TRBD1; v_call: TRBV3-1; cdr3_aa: CASSQQYRGQGYEQYF; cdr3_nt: TGTGCCAGCAGCCAACAATACCGTGGACAGGGCTACGAGCAGTACTTC
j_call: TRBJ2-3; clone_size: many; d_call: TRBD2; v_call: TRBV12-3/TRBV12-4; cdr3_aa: CASSFGGRAPDTQYF; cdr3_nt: TGTGCCAGCAGTTTCGGCGGGAGGGCACCAGATACGCAGTATTTT
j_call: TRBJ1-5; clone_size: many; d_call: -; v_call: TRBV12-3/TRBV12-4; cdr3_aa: CASRWEGTIHGNQPQHF; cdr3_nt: TGTGCCAGCAGATGGGAAGGGACCATACACGGGAATCAGCCCCAGCATTTT
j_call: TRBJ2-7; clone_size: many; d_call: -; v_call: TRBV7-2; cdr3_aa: CASSSPGASYEQYF; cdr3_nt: TGTGCCAGCAGCTCTCCAGGGGCTTCCTACGAGCAGTACTTC
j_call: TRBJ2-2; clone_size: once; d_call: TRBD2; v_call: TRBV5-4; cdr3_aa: CASSPKPGGGTRELFF; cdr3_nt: TGTGCCAGCAGTCCAAAACCCGGGGGGGGGACCCGGGAGCTGTTTTTT
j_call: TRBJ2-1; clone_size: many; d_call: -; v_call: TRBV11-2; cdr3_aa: CASSLFRGNNEQFF; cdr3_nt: TGTGCCAGCAGCTTATTCCGGGGAAACAATGAGCAGTTCTTC
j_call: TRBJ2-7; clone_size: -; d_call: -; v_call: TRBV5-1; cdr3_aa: CASSEWGAYSPSEPYF; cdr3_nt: TGCGCCAGCAGTGAGTGGGGGGCTTATTCCCCGTCCGAGCCGTACTTC
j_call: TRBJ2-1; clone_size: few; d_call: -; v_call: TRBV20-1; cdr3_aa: CSARDLGLGSGQFF; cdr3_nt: TGCAGTGCTAGAGATCTCGGCTTGGGGTCTGGGCAGTTCTTC
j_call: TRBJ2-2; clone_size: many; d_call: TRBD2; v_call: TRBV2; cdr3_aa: CACALGLAGVTGELFF; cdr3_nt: TGTGCCTGCGCCCTGGGACTAGCGGGGGTCACCGGGGAGCTGTTTTTT
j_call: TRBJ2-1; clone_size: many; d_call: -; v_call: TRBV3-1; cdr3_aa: CASSQGRHYNEQFF; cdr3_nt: TGTGCCAGCAGCCAAGGGAGACACTACAATGAGCAGTTCTTC
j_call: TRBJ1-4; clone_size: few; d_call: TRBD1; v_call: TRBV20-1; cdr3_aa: CSARTGKGEKLFF; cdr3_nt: TGCAGTGCGCGGACAGGGAAAGGGGAAAAACTGTTTTTT
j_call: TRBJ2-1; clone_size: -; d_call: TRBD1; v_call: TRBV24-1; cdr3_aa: CATSRDRSYNEQFF; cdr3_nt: TGTGCCACCAGCCGGGACAGATCCTACAATGAGCAGTTCTTC
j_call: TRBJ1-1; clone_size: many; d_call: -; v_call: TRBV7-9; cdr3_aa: CASSPGGSLNTEAFF; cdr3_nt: TGTGCCAGCAGCCCCGGAGGAAGCCTGAACACTGAAGCTTTCTTT
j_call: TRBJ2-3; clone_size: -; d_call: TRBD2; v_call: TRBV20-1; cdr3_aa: CSAIPGTSGSNTQYF; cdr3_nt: TGCAGTGCTATCCCGGGAACTAGCGGGTCTAATACGCAGTATTTT
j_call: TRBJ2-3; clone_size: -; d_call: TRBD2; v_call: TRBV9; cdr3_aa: CASSVLAGGPYTQYF; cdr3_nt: TGTGCCAGCAGCGTACTCGCGGGAGGGCCCTATACGCAGTATTTT
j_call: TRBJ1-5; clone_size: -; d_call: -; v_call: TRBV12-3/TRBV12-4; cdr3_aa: CASSLGRGGIPNNQPQHF; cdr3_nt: TGTGCCAGCAGTTTAGGTCGCGGGGGGATACCTAACAATCAGCCCCAGCATTTT
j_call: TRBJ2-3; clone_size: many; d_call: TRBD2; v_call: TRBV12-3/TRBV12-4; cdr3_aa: CASSLVGSGGARDTQYF; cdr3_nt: TGTGCCAGCAGTTTAGTGGGTAGCGGGGGGGCCAGAGATACGCAGTATTTT
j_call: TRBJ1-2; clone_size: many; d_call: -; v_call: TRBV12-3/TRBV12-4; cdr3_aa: CASNTGRGEYGYTF; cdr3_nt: TGTGCCAGCAATACGGGACGGGGAGAATATGGCTACACCTTC
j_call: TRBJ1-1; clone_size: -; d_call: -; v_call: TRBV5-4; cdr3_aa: CASSPKLQGGNTEAFF; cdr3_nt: TGTGCCAGCAGCCCAAAACTACAGGGTGGGAACACTGAAGCTTTCTTT
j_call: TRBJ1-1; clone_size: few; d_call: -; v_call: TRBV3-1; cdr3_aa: CASRKSVGNTEAFF; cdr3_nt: TGTGCCAGCAGGAAATCCGTGGGGAACACTGAAGCTTTCTTT
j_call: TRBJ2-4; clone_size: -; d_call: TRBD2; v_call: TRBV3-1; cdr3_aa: CASSQSSGLQYF; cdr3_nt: TGTGCCAGCAGCCAAAGTAGCGGGCTTCAGTACTTC
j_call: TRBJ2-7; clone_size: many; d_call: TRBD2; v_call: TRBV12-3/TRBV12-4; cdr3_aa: CASSLSPVVAGWDEQYF; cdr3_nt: TGTGCCAGCAGTTTATCCCCCGTGGTAGCGGGATGGGACGAGCAGTACTTC
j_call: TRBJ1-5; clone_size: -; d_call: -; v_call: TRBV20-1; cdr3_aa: CSARDGALSNQPQHF; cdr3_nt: TGCAGTGCTAGAGATGGGGCACTTAGCAATCAGCCCCAGCATTTT
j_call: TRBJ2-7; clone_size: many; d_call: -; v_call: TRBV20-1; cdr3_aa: CSARDSTAGEQYF; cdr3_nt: TGCAGTGCTAGAGATTCGACAGCAGGGGAGCAGTACTTC
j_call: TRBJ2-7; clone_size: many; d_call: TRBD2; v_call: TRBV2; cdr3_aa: CASSLLAGGREQYF; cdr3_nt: TGTGCCAGCAGTTTACTAGCGGGAGGTCGCGAGCAGTACTTC
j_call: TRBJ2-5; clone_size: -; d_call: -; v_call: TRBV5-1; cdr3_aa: CASSSTLTGETQYF; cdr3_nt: TGCGCCAGCAGCAGCACGCTTACGGGGGAGACCCAGTACTTC
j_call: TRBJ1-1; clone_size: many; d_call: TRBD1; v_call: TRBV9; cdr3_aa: CASSAEPGGNTEAFF; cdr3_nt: TGTGCCAGCAGCGCAGAGCCAGGGGGTAACACTGAAGCTTTCTTT
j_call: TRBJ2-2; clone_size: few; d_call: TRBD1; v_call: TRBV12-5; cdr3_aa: CASGLVAGGRTGELFF; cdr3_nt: TGTGCTAGTGGTTTGGTGGCAGGGGGACGCACCGGGGAGCTGTTTTTT
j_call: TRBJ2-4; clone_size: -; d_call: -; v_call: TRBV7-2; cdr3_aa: CASSITRIAKNIQYF; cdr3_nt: TGTGCCAGCAGCATAACGAGGATAGCCAAAAACATTCAGTACTTC
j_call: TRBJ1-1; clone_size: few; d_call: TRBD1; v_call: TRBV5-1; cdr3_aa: CASSPGDRGLSEAFF; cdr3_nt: TGCGCCAGCAGTCCGGGCGACAGGGGTCTTTCTGAAGCTTTCTTT
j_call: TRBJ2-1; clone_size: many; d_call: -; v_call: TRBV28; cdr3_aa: CASIQGYEQFF; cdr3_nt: TGTGCCAGCATTCAGGGCTATGAGCAGTTCTTC
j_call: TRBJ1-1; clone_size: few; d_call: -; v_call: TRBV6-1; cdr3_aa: CASSVDGNTGAFF; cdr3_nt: TGTGCCAGCAGTGTGGACGGGAACACTGGAGCTTTCTTT
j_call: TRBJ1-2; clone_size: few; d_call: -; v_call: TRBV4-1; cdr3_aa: CASSQDFYGYTF; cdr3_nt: TGCGCCAGCAGCCAGGACTTCTATGGCTACACCTTC
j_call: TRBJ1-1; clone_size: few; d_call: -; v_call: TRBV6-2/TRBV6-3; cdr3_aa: CASSFRGGYTEAFF; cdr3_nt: TGTGCCAGCAGTTTTCGAGGGGGTTACACTGAAGCTTTCTTT
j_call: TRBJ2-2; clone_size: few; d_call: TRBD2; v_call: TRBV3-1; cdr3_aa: CASSQAPSGGALSTGELFF; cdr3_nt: TGTGCCAGCAGCCAAGCTCCTAGCGGGGGGGCTCTTAGCACCGGGGAGCTGTTTTTT
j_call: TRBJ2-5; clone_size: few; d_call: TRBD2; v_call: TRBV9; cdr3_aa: CASSPQLAGQETQYF; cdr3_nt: TGTGCCAGCAGCCCCCAACTAGCGGGGCAAGAGACCCAGTACTTC